This T cell receptor (beta chain) was profiled in a study of somatic mutations in cytotoxic T cells in rheumatoid arthritis. Overall study: In some cases, T-cell populations stained with V beta antibodies were flow-sorted at nearly 100% purity, and these included V beta1+ cells sequenced for TCRB.

TCRdb's table, derived via immunoSEQ multiplex PCR, lists solely in-frame clones and lacks some. The sample carries more than 15,000 clones, more than 60% recorded once. General study points: Antigenic targets recognized by the expanded CD8+ clones remained undetermined.

V lost 6 bases, J lost 7 bases, and 10 bases stayed unmatched. This CDR3 contains 14 residues. Germline loops: CDR1 SNHLY, CDR2 FYNNEI. Notes on this clone: The antigen is not known.

The chain carries TRBV2 and TRBJ2-7; 9 bases are a match to TRBD1. The receptor's source is a woman aged 55-70 years in good health. Sequencing input: CD8+ T cells sorted from blood. The DNA of the CDR3 is TGTGCCAGCAGGGGGACACAGGGGGCTAGGGAGCAGTACTTC. Its translation is CASRGTQGAREQYF.